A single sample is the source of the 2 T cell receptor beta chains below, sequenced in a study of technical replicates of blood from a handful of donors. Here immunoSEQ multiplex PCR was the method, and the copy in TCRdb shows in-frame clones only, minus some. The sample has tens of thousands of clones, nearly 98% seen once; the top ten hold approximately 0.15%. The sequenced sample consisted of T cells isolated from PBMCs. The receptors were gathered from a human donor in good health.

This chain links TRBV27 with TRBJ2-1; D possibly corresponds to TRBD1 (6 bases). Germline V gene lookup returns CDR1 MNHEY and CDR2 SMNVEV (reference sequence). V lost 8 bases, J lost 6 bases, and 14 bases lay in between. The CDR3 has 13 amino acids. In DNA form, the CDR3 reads TGTGCCAGCGTGAAGGGGGTAGGCAATGAGCAGTTCTTC. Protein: CASVKGVGNEQFF.

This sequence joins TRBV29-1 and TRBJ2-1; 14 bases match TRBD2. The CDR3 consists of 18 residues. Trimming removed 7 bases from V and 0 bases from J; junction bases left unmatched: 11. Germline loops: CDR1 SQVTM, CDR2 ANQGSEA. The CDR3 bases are TGCAGCGCCCCCCCAGGGACTAGCGGGAGTAGCTCCTACAATGAGCAGTTCTTC. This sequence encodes CSAPPGTSGSSSYNEQFF.